This entry describes one T cell receptor (beta chain). Antigen specificity is unknown. The entry originates in a study of early T cells in non-severe SARS-CoV-2 infection. Turning to the study itself: Sequencing of bulk RNA from unsorted whole blood was done, without chain pairing. Study-level results: VDJdb-based annotation leaned toward anti-spike CD8 responses and missed private and CD4 specificities.

The V end was cut by 3 bases, the J end by 1 base, with 12 bases between. CDR3 size: 15 residues. Per the germline V gene, CDR1 is LNHDA and CDR2 is SQIVND (reference sequence). In the library, individual cDNA molecules carried attached unique molecular identifiers. Using its own MiXCR run on the 5' RACE reads, TCRdb lists one record per CDR3 protein. The data contain some 82,000 distinct CDR3 sequences, around 5.6% of them singletons. Sequencing was performed on whole blood. The gene calls are TRBV19 and TRBJ1-1; no clear D gene. The source of this sequence is an adult who was a healthcare worker with PCR-confirmed SARS-CoV-2 infection or an uninfected control (not recorded which). The CDR3 DNA is TGTGCCAGTAGTATTCGCCTCTCATGGAACACTGAAGCTTTCTTT. It yields the protein CASSIRLSWNTEAFF.